This TCR beta chain was identified in a study of graft-versus-host responses after intestinal transplantation. Whole-study context: Recipients had multivisceral, liver-intestinal, or isolated intestinal transplants.

V was pared by 0 bases and J by 6 bases, with 5 bases of the junction left unmatched. Germline V gene lookup returns CDR1 SGHNT and CDR2 YYREEE (reference sequence). CDR3 length: 14 residues. Study-wide results and caveats: The authors found GvH clones in recipient marrow, some appearing first in ileum or blood. Across patients carrying graft-donor T cell macrochimerism, allografts held high graft-versus-host to host-versus-graft clonal ratios. Early post-transplant HvG declines showed an association with peak circulating GvH clone levels.

Only one count was recorded for this clone. Its target is unknown. Data came from immunoSEQ multiplex PCR; TCRdb stores just in-frame clones and leaves some out. The data contain 55,000 to 65,000 clones, 94% of them singletons. The chain couples TRBV5-4 to TRBJ2-7; 8 bases agree with TRBD1. This specimen consisted of unstimulated CD4+ T cells sorted from spleen or lymph node cells, obtained before transplant. This receptor was identified in a human donor who was the organ donor for an intestinal transplant. The CDR3 spells CASSLGQGAIEQYF. The CDR3 DNA reads as TGTGCCAGCAGCTTGGGGCAGGGGGCTATCGAGCAGTACTTC.